The text below deals with one T cell receptor (beta chain). The data are from a study of blood T cell repertoires in COVID-19. Looking at the study overall: COVID-19 samples collected from the United States, Italy and Spain covered acute and convalescent phases. T cells, B-cell-depleted T cells, or PBMCs provided the cDNA or gDNA that served as material.

CDR3 length: 14 amino acids. Between the trimmed V and J ends, which lost 3 bases and 4 bases, there was a span of 8 bases. The germline gives CDR1 KGHDR, CDR2 SFDVKD. Authors' processing steps: Estimated nucleated cell counts came from reference gene primer amplification. Here immunoSEQ multiplex PCR was the method, and the copy in TCRdb shows in-frame clones only, minus some. The V and J calls and the clone size are those of that table, but D and trimming were determined from the DNA. The sample lists about 290,000 clones, around 89% occurring once. The chain recombines TRBV24-1 with TRBJ2-2, with D unclear. Sequenced input: peripheral blood. The clonotype comes from a man in his forties or fifties with acute or convalescent COVID-19. CDR3 sequence reads: CATSDGSPTGELFF. CDR3 nucleotide sequence: TGTGCCACCAGTGATGGCAGTCCCACCGGGGAGCTGTTTTTT.